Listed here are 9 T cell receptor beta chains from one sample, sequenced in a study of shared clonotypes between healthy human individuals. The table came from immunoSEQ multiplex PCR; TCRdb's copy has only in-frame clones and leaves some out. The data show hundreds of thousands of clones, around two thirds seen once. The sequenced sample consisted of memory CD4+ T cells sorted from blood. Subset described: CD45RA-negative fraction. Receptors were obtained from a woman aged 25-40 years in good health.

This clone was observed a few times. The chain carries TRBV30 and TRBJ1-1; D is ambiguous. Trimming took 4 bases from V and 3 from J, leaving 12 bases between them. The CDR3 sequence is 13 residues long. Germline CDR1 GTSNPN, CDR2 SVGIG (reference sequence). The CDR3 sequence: CAWTRRSDTEAFF. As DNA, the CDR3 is TGTGCCTGGACCCGGCGAAGCGACACTGAAGCTTTCTTT.

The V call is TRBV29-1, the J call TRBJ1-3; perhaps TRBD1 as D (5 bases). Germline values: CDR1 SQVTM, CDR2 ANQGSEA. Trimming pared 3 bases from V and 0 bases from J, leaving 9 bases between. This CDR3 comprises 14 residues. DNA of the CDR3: TGCAGCGTTGAGGGGACCTACTCTGGAAACACCATATATTTT. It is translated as CSVEGTYSGNTIYF.

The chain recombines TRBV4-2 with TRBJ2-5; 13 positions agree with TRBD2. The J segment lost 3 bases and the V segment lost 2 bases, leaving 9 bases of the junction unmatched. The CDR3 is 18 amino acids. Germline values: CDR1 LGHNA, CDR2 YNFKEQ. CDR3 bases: TGTGCCAGCAGCCAACAACTAGCGGGAGGGCCGAATGAAGAGACCCAGTACTTC. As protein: CASSQQLAGGPNEETQYF.

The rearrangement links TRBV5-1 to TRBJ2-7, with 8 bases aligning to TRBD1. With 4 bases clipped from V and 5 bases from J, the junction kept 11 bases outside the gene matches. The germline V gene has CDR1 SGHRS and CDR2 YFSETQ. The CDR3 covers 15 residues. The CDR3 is CASSHRRGRVNEQYF. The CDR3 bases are TGCGCCAGCAGCCACCGCAGGGGGCGCGTTAACGAGCAGTACTTC.

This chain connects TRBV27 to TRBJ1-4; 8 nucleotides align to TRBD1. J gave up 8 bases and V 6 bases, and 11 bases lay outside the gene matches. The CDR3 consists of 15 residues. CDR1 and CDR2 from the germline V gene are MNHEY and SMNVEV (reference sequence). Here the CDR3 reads CASSPARDRIEKLFF. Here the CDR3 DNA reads TGTGCCAGCAGCCCAGCTCGGGACAGGATCGAAAAACTGTTTTTT. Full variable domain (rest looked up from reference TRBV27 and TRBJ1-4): EAQVTQNPRYLITVTGKKLTVTCSQNMNHEYMSWYRQDPGLGLRQIYYSMNVEVTDKGDVPEGYKVSRKEKRNFPLILESPSPNQTSLYFCASSPARDRIEKLFFGSGTQLSVL.

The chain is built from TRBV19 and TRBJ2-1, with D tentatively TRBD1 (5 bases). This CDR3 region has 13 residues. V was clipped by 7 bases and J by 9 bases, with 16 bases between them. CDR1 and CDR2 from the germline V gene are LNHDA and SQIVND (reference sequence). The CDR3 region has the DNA TGTGCCAGTACCCCCTCTCAGGGTTTTGAGCAGTTCTTC. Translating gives CASTPSQGFEQFF. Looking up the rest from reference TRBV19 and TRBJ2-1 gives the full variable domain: DGGITQSPKYLFRKEGQNVTLSCEQNLNHDAMYWYRQDPGQGLRLIYYSQIVNDFQKGDIAEGYSVSREKKESFPLTVTSAQKNPTAFYLCASTPSQGFEQFFGPGTRLTVL.

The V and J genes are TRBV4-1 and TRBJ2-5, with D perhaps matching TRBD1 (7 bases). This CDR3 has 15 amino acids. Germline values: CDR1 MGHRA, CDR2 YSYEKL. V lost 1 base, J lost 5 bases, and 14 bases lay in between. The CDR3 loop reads CASSQAPGGSETQYF. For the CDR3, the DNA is TGCGCCAGCAGCCAAGCTCCAGGGGGGTCGGAGACCCAGTACTTC.

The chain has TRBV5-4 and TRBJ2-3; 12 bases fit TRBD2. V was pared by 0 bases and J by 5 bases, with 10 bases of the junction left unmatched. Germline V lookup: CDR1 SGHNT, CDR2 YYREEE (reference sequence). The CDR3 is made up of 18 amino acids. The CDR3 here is CASSLEVTSGSAIDTQYF. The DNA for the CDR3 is TGTGCCAGCAGCTTGGAGGTGACTAGCGGGAGCGCGATAGATACGCAGTATTTT.

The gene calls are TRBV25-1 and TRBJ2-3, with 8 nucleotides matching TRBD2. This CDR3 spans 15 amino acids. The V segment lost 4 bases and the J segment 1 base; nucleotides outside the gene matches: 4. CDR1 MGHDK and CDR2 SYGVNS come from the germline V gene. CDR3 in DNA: TGTGCCAGCAGTGGAGTGACTAGCGGCACAGATACGCAGTATTTT. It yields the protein CASSGVTSGTDTQYF.